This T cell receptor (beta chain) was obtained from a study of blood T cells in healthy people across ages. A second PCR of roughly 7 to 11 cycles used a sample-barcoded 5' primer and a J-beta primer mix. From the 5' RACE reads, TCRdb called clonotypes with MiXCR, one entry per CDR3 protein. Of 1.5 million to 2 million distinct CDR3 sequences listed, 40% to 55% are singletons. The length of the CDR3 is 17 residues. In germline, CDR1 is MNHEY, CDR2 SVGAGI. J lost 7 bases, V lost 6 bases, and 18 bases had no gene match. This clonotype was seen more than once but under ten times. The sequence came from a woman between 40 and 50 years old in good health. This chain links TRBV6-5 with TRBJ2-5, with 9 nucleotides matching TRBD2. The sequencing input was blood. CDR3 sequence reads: CASSYIAGALASWTQYF. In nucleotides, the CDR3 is TGTGCCAGCAGCTATATAGCGGGGGCCTTGGCAAGTTGGACCCAGTACTTC.